This note documents a single T cell receptor (beta chain) sequence. The sample belongs to a study of shared clonotypes between healthy human individuals. Only in-frame clones appear in the TCRdb table, and some are missing; sequencing was by immunoSEQ multiplex PCR. The sample gives some 2.1 million clones, 93% of which show up once; 1.5% to 2% is in the top ten. CD45RO-negative cells were positively selected for CCR7, leaving out terminally differentiated effector memory CD45RA+ cells. V lost 1 base and J lost 1; bases outside the gene matches: 18. Germline values: CDR1 MNHEY, CDR2 SMNVEV (reference sequence). The CDR3 length is 21 residues.

The chain combines TRBV27 with TRBJ2-3, with 9 bases that match TRBD2. Material for sequencing was naive CD8+ T cells from PBMCs. The origin of this receptor is a man between 18 and 29 years old in good health. Some clones in this sample may be carry-over from other donors' samples. CDR3 sequence (DNA): TGTGCCAGCAGTTTATACCCCGGGGCTAGCGGGAACCTGCTTGGCACAGATACGCAGTATTTT. Residues: CASSLYPGASGNLLGTDTQYF.